One and the same sample provided the 20 T cell receptor beta chains below, sequenced in a study of cytomegalovirus exposure and HLA in healthy donors. Measured with immunoSEQ multiplex PCR; TCRdb has only the in-frame clones, and not every one. The table lists 350,000 or so clones, approximately 90% of them singletons, with under 0.85% in the top ten. The sequencing sample was made of PBMCs. The receptors come from a woman aged 18-35 years in good health and CMV-seronegative.

This clone was recorded only once. The rearrangement links TRBV9 to TRBJ1-2; D might be TRBD1 (5 bases). The length of the CDR3 is 14 residues. From germline, CDR1 is SGDLS and CDR2 YYNGEE. Trimming shortened V by 3 bases and J by 3 bases, and 12 bases separated the two germline ends. The CDR3 DNA sequence: TGTGCCAGCAGCGGCACGGACACCTACTATGGCTACACCTTC. Its protein is CASSGTDTYYGYTF.

This chain connects TRBV7-2 to TRBJ2-7, with 8 bases that match TRBD2. V shed 5 bases and J 2 bases; nucleotides not matched to a gene: 8. CDR1 and CDR2 (germline): SGHTA, FQGNSA. CDR3 length: 15 residues. The chain's CDR3 is CASSHGLASPYEQYF. The CDR3 DNA follows: TGTGCCAGCAGCCATGGACTAGCTTCTCCCTACGAGCAGTACTTC.

This clone has a single count. This sequence joins TRBV7-9 and TRBJ1-1, with 7 positions matching TRBD1. The CDR3 runs to 14 residues. Trimming cost V 1 base and J 7 bases; bases outside gene matches: 6. CDR1 is SEHNR and CDR2 is FQNEAQ in the germline V gene (reference sequence). The CDR3 is CASSLGGQSFEAFF. For the CDR3, the DNA is TGTGCCAGCAGCTTAGGGGGACAGAGCTTTGAAGCTTTCTTT.

The J gene is TRBJ2-7, the V gene TRBV6-5; 10 bases line up with TRBD2. J gave up 4 bases and V 5 bases, and 8 bases lay outside the gene matches. This CDR3 has 15 amino acids. The germline V gene has CDR1 MNHEY and CDR2 SVGAGI. CDR3 bases: TGTGCCAGCAGTCCCTATGCACTAGCGGGATACGAGCAGTACTTC. This codes for CASSPYALAGYEQYF.

The chain employs TRBV11-2 and TRBJ2-7; 8 nucleotides agree with TRBD2. Germline CDR1 reads SGHAT; CDR2 reads FQNNGV. The CDR3 spans 13 residues. The trim removed 2 bases at V and 4 bases at J, leaving 1 base unmatched. The CDR3 sequence is CASSLSSGYEQYF. DNA for the CDR3: TGTGCCAGCAGCTTATCTAGCGGGTACGAGCAGTACTTC.

This chain uses TRBV19 with TRBJ1-5; the D gene is possibly TRBD1 (6 bases). The germline V gene encodes CDR1 LNHDA and CDR2 SQIVND (reference sequence). This CDR3 contains 15 residues. V lost 3 bases to trimming and J lost 3 bases, with 12 bases between them. CDR3: CASSIGGGDNQPQHF. The CDR3, as DNA: TGTGCCAGTAGTATCGGGGGGGGCGACAATCAGCCCCAGCATTTT.

The genes are TRBV18 and TRBJ1-4; the D is unclear. The CDR3 extends over 14 amino acids. The germline gives CDR1 KGHSH, CDR2 LQKENI. The V end was cut by 2 bases, the J end by 8 bases, with 12 bases between. This CDR3 reads CASSPWASPEKLFF. The CDR3, as DNA: TGTGCCAGCTCACCATGGGCCTCACCAGAAAAACTGTTTTTT. The full variable domain, rest sourced from reference TRBV18 and TRBJ1-4, is NAGVMQNPRHLVRRRGQEARLRCSPMKGHSHVYWYRQLPEEGLKFMVYLQKENIIDESGMPKERFSAEFPKEGPSILRIQQVVRGDSAAYFCASSPWASPEKLFFGSGTQLSVL.

The CDR3 DNA reads as TGCGCCAGCAGCTTCACAGGGTCCGGGGAGCTGTTTTTT. Amino acids: CASSFTGSGELFF. The J gene is TRBJ2-2, the V gene TRBV5-1; tentative D call: TRBD1 (6 bases). Trimming took 2 bases from V and 6 from J, leaving 8 bases between them. Germline CDR1 and CDR2: SGHRS and YFSETQ. The CDR3 runs to 13 residues. Supplemented by reference TRBV5-1 and TRBJ2-2, the full variable domain reads KAGVTQTPRYLIKTRGQQVTLSCSPISGHRSVSWYQQTPGQGLQFLFEYFSETQRNKGNFPGRFSGRQFSNSRSEMNVSTLELGDSALYLCASSFTGSGELFFGEGSRLTVL.

The gene calls are TRBV29-1 and TRBJ1-1; 9 bases agree with TRBD1. The CDR3 runs 14 residues. Germline V lookup: CDR1 SQVTM, CDR2 ANQGSEA. The J segment lost 4 bases and the V segment lost 2 bases, leaving 5 bases of the junction unmatched. The CDR3 reads CSVEWLDRGTEAFF. The DNA of the CDR3 is TGCAGCGTTGAATGGTTGGACAGGGGCACTGAAGCTTTCTTT.

The V gene is TRBV4-1, the J gene TRBJ1-2; possibly TRBD1 for D (6 bases). The CDR3 consists of 14 residues. V shed 0 bases and J shed 8 bases, with 13 bases lying between them. In germline, CDR1 is MGHRA, CDR2 YSYEKL. The CDR3 is CASSQEFRGRGYTF. As DNA, the CDR3 is TGCGCCAGCAGCCAAGAATTCAGGGGACGGGGCTACACCTTC.

This chain joins TRBV6-1 and TRBJ2-7; 8 nucleotides line up with TRBD1. Unmatched junction bases numbered 4, after V lost 6 bases and J lost 0 bases. Germline V gene sequence: CDR1 MNHNS, CDR2 SASEGT. The CDR3 extends over 14 amino acids. CDR3 in amino acids: CASRPRGLSYEQYF. The CDR3 bases are TGTGCCAGCAGACCCAGGGGGCTCTCCTACGAGCAGTACTTC.

DNA of the CDR3: TGTGCCACCACGCCGGGACAGCTAAATCAGCCCCAGCATTTT. Its translation: CATTPGQLNQPQHF. The V gene is TRBV10-3, the J gene TRBJ1-5; 7 bases agree with TRBD1. CDR3 length equals 14 residues. After removal of 10 bases from V and 4 bases from J, the junction contained 10 bases not matched to a gene. Germline V gives CDR1 ENHRY, CDR2 SYGVKD.

The chain links TRBV28 to TRBJ2-7; possibly TRBD2 for D (5 bases). The CDR3 extends over 12 amino acids. With 7 bases removed from V and 4 bases from J, the gap between germline ends came to 11 bases. CDR1 is MDHEN, CDR2 SYDVKM, per germline. CDR3 residues: CASTTPGYEQYF. Written as DNA, the CDR3 is TGTGCCAGCACTACCCCGGGGTACGAGCAGTACTTC.

As DNA, the CDR3 is TGTGCCAGCGGAAGGACAGGGTATACTGAAGCTTTCTTT. Protein sequence: CASGRTGYTEAFF. J is TRBJ1-1 and V is TRBV2; 8 bases are shared with TRBD1. CDR1 and CDR2 (germline): SNHLY, FYNNEI. The CDR3 consists of 13 residues. V was clipped by 8 bases and J by 5 bases; unmatched bases: 7.

This clone was seen once. The chain carries TRBV29-1 and TRBJ2-5; tentative D call: TRBD1 (6 bases). The CDR3 runs to 13 residues. With 6 bases removed from V and 5 bases from J, the gap between germline ends came to 16 bases. The V gene's germline CDR1 is SQVTM and CDR2 ANQGSEA. The CDR3 DNA reads as TGCAGCGTATCGCAGGGGCCGGGGGAGACCCAGTACTTC. Amino acid sequence: CSVSQGPGETQYF.

This chain links TRBV28 with TRBJ1-2; 7 bases match TRBD1. The germline CDR1 and CDR2 sequences are MDHEN and SYDVKM. V gave up 2 bases and J gave up 0 bases; unmatched junction bases: 6. This CDR3 contains 16 residues. The CDR3 spells CASSLPYRGANYGYTF. As DNA, the CDR3 is TGTGCCAGCAGTTTACCGTACAGGGGAGCTAACTATGGCTACACCTTC.

The chain recombines TRBV4-2 with TRBJ2-5; weak D call: TRBD1 (6 bases). This CDR3 contains 16 residues. CDR1 is LGHNA and CDR2 is YNFKEQ in the germline V gene. V lost 4 bases to trimming and J lost 1 base, with 16 bases between them. The CDR3 DNA follows: TGTGCCAGCAGCCCGTCGGCAGGGGCTGGCCAAGAGACCCAGTACTTC. Encoded protein: CASSPSAGAGQETQYF.

This clone appeared a single time. J is TRBJ2-7 and V is TRBV4-1, with D perhaps matching TRBD2 (5 bases). Trimming took off 3 bases at V and 3 bases at J, with 15 bases between the two ends. This CDR3 has 15 amino acids. Germline CDR1 reads MGHRA; CDR2 reads YSYEKL. The DNA for the CDR3 is TGCGCCAGCAGCCAGACTGGGCGGGCCAGCTACGAGCAGTACTTC. Translated, it gives CASSQTGRASYEQYF.

This clone has more than one count but fewer than ten. The V and J genes are TRBV11-2 and TRBJ2-1; D is undetermined. Trimming took 0 bases from V and 9 from J, leaving 9 bases between them. Germline lookup yields CDR1 SGHAT and CDR2 FQNNGV. The CDR3 totals 13 residues. CDR3 nucleotides: TGTGCCAGCAGCTTAGATCGTCTCCGTGAGCAGTTCTTC. Translating gives CASSLDRLREQFF.

The chain is built from TRBV4-3 and TRBJ2-1, with 8 bases lining up with TRBD1. Germline V gene data show CDR1 as LGHNA and CDR2 as YSLEER. The CDR3 loop spans 14 amino acids. The V segment lost 1 base and the J segment 7 bases; nucleotides outside the gene matches: 3. Here the CDR3 reads CASSQARGQNEQFF. CDR3 nucleotide sequence: TGCGCCAGCAGCCAAGCCAGGGGGCAGAATGAGCAGTTCTTC.